The entry below gives a single TCR beta chain sequence along with its context. Its antigen is still unknown. The data were taken from a study of T cell responses to AZD1222 COVID-19 vaccine. Across the whole study: Second-dose timings of about 4 or about 12 weeks were pooled. Study outcomes and limitations: An increase in Spike-specific TCR breadth and depth was observed after two AZD1222 doses.

Data came from immunoSEQ multiplex PCR; TCRdb stores just in-frame clones and leaves some out. The sample shows 95,000 to 150,000 clones, about nine tenths of them seen only once. With 7 bases removed from V and 2 bases from J, the gap between germline ends came to 6 bases. The germline V gene encodes CDR1 LNHDA and CDR2 SQIVND (reference sequence). The CDR3 runs 12 residues. This chain uses TRBV19 with TRBJ1-3; D call uncertain. Source: peripheral blood, taken on day 0 of AZD1222 vaccination. The receptor was derived from an adult in good health. For the CDR3, the DNA is TGTGCCAGTATCGGCGCTGGAAACACCATATATTTT. Residues: CASIGAGNTIYF. The full variable domain, completed using reference TRBV19 and TRBJ1-3, is DGGITQSPKYLFRKEGQNVTLSCEQNLNHDAMYWYRQDPGQGLRLIYYSQIVNDFQKGDIAEGYSVSREKKESFPLTVTSAQKNPTAFYLCASIGAGNTIYFGEGSWLTVV.